This TCR beta chain was identified in a study of long-term antiretroviral therapy in people with HIV. Survey-level resolution applied to immunoSEQ assay v3.0. TCRdb's table, derived via immunoSEQ multiplex PCR, lists solely in-frame clones and lacks some. The repertoire holds about 39,000 clones, with roughly nine tenths as singletons. V lost 1 base to trimming and J lost 6 bases, with 17 bases between them. The CDR3 runs 15 residues. Germline CDR1 SGHKS, CDR2 YYEKEE (reference sequence). The chain is built from TRBV5-5 and TRBJ2-7; D possibly corresponds to TRBD2 (5 bases). This TCR came from a woman aged 50 to 60 with HIV. The material sequenced was unsorted PBMCs, taken 1.2 years after starting antiretroviral therapy. The CDR3 spells CASSLKSGERREQYF. In DNA, the CDR3 is TGTGCCAGCAGCTTGAAGTCTGGGGAGCGGCGCGAGCAGTACTTC.